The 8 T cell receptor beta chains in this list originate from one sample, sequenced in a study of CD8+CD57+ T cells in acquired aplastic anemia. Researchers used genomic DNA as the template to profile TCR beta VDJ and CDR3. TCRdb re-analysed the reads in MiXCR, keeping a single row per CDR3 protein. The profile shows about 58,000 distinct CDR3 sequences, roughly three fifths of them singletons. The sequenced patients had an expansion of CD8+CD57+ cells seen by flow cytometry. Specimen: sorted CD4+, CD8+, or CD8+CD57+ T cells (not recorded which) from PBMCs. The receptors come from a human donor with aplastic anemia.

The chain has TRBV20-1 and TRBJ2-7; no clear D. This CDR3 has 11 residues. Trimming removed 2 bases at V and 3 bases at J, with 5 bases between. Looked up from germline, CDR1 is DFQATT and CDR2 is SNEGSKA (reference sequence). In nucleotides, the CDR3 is TGCAGTGCTAGACAGTACTACGAGCAGTACTTC. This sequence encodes CSARQYYEQYF.

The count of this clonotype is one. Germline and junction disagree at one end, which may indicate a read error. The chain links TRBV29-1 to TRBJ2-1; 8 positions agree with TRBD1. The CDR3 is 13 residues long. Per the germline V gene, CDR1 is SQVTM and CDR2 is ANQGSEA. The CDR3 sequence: CSVDDRGINGQFF. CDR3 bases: TGCAGCGTTGATGACAGGGGAATTAATGGGCAGTTCTTC.

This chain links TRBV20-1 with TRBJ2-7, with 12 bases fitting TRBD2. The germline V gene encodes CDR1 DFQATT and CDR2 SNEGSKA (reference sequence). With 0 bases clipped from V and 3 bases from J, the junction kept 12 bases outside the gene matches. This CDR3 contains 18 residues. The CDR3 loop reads CSARDPLTTSGRLYEQYF. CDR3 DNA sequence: TGCAGTGCTAGAGATCCCCTTACTACTAGCGGGAGGCTCTACGAGCAGTACTTC.

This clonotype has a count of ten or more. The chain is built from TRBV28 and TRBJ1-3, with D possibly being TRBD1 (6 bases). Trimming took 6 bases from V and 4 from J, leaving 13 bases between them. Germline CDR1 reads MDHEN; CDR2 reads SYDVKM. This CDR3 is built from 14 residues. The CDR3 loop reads CASRPPGQGNTIYF. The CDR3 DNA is TGTGCCAGCAGACCCCCGGGACAAGGAAACACCATATATTTT. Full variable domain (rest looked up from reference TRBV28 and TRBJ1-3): DVKVTQSSRYLVKRTGEKVFLECVQDMDHENMFWYRQDPGLGLRLIYFSYDVKMKEKGDIPEGYSVSREKKERFSLILESASTNQTSMYLCASRPPGQGNTIYFGEGSWLTVV.

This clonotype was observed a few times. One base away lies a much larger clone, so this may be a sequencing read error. CDR3 coding DNA: TGTGCCAGCAGCTCCCCACCCGAGCGGGAGGCCGGGATTGTCCTGACTTTC. It specifies CASSSPPEREAGIVLTF. The chain has TRBV13 and TRBJ2-6, with 9 bases fitting TRBD2. Trimming at V came to 4 bases and at J to 13 bases, leaving 17 bases not matched to a gene. The CDR3 loop spans 17 amino acids. The V gene's germline CDR1 is PRHDT and CDR2 FYEKMQ (reference sequence).

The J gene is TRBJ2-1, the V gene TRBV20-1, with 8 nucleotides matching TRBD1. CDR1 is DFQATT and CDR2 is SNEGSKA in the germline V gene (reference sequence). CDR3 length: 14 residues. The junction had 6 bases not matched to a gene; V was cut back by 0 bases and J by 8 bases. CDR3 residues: CSAREFRGRHEQFF. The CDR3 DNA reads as TGCAGTGCTAGAGAGTTCAGGGGGCGGCATGAGCAGTTCTTC.

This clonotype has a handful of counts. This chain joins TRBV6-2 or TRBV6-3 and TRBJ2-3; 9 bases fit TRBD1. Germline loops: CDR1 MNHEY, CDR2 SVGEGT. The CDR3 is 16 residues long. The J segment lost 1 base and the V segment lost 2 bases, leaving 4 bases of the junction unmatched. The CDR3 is CASSYGQGYGTDTQYF. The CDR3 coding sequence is TGTGCCAGCAGTTACGGACAGGGGTATGGCACAGATACGCAGTATTTT.

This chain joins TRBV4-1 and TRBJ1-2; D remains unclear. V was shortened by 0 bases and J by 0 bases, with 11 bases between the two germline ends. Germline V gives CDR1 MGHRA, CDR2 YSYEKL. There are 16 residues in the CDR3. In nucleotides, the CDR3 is TGCGCCAGCAGCCAAGATTTGCTGCCTGCTAACTATGGCTACACCTTC. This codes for CASSQDLLPANYGYTF.